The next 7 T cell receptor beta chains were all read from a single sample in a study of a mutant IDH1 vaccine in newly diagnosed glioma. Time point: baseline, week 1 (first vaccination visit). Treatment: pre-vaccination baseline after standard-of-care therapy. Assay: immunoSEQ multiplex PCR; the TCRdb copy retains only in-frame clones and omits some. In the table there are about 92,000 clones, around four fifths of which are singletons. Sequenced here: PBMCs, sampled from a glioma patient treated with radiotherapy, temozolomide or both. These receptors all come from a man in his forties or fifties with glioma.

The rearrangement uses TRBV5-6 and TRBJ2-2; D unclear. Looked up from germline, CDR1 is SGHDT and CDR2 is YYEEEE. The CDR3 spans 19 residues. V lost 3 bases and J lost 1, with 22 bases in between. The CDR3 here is CASSSLSGRSRQNTGELFF. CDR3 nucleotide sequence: TGTGCCAGCAGCTCTCTTTCCGGGCGTAGTAGACAGAACACCGGGGAGCTGTTTTTT.

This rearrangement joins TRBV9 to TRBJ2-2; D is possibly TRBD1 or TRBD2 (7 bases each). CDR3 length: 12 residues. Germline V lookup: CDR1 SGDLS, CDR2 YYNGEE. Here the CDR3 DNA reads TGTCCTCTCAGGGGGGGGGACGGGGAGCTGTTTTTT. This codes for CPLRGGDGELFF.

CDR3 amino acids: CASSLEWGQGLNTEAFF. CDR3 nucleotides: TGCGCCAGCAGCTTGGAGTGGGGTCAGGGGTTGAACACTGAAGCTTTCTTT. This sequence joins TRBV5-1 and TRBJ1-1; tentatively, D is TRBD1 (6 bases). V lost 0 bases and J lost 0, with 15 bases in between. The CDR3 runs to 17 residues. Looked up from germline, CDR1 is SGHRS and CDR2 is YFSETQ.

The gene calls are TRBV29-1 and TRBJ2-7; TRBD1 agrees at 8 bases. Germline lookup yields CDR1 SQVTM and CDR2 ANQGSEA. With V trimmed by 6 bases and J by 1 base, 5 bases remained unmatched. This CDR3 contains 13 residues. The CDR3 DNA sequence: TGCAGCGTGATAGACAGGGGTTCCTACGAGCAGTACTTC. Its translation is CSVIDRGSYEQYF.

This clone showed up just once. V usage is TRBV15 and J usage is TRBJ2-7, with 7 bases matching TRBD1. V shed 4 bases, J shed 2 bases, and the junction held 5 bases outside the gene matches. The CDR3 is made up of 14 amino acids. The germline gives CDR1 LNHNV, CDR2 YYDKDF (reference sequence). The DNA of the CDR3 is TGTGCCACCAGCATACGACAGGGCGCCTACGAGCAGTACTTC. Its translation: CATSIRQGAYEQYF.

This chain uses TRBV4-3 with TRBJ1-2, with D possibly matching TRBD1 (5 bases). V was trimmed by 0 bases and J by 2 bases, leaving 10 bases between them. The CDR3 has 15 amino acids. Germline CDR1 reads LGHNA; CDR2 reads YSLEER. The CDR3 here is CASSQDPAGNYGYTF. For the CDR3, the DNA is TGCGCCAGCAGCCAAGATCCCGCAGGGAACTATGGCTACACCTTC.

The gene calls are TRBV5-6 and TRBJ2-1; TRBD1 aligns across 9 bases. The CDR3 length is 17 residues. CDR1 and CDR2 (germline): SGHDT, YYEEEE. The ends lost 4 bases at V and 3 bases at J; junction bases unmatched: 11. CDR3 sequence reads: CASSLPSGQGGYNEQFF. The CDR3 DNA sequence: TGTGCCAGCAGCCTTCCATCGGGACAGGGCGGCTACAATGAGCAGTTCTTC.